This is a list of T cell receptor beta chains from one sample in a study of shared clonotypes between healthy human individuals. Profiling relied on immunoSEQ multiplex PCR, and the TCRdb table lists in-frame clones only, not all of them. The table lists about 2.2 million clones, around 93% of them singletons. The source material was naive CD8+ T cells from PBMCs. The receptor source for this set is a man in his late teens or twenties in good health. Some clones in this sample may be carry-over from other donors' samples. Both conserved end residues are part of each CDR3. Fields, in order: J gene, V gene, clone size, D gene, CDR3 DNA, CDR3 protein. The D gene is left open where the match is weak. The size of a clone is reported for some rows only, either as once, few or many, or as a class for expanded clones.

j_call: TRBJ2-3; v_call: TRBV19; clone_size: NA; d_call: NA; cdr3_nt: TGTGCCAGTAGTATAAAAGGGGGGCTAGCGGTCCCTCGTCGCACAGATACGCAGTATTTT; cdr3_aa: CASSIKGGLAVPRRTDTQYF
j_call: TRBJ2-7; v_call: TRBV29-1; clone_size: NA; d_call: NA; cdr3_nt: TGCAGCACGGGACCCGGCCCTCGCGAGCAGTACTTC; cdr3_aa: CSTGPGPREQYF
j_call: TRBJ2-7; v_call: TRBV27; clone_size: NA; d_call: NA; cdr3_nt: TGTGCCAGCAGTCCGACCCTTTCGGAAGACTACGAGCAGTACTTC; cdr3_aa: CASSPTLSEDYEQYF
j_call: TRBJ2-7; v_call: TRBV29-1; clone_size: NA; d_call: TRBD2; cdr3_nt: TGCAGCGTTGCGGGACTAGCGCGAACCTACGAGCAGTACTTC; cdr3_aa: CSVAGLARTYEQYF
j_call: TRBJ1-5; v_call: TRBV7-8; clone_size: NA; d_call: NA; cdr3_nt: TGTGCCAGCAGCTTAGCCGGAGATAGCAATCAGCCCCAGCATTTT; cdr3_aa: CASSLAGDSNQPQHF
j_call: TRBJ2-7; v_call: TRBV4-3; clone_size: NA; d_call: NA; cdr3_nt: TGCGCCAGCAGCCAAGACCCCGGAGGATACGAGCAGTACTTC; cdr3_aa: CASSQDPGGYEQYF
j_call: TRBJ2-6; v_call: TRBV19; clone_size: NA; d_call: NA; cdr3_nt: TGTGCCAGTAGATCGTTGTCGGGGATCTCTGGGGCCAACGTCCTGACTTTC; cdr3_aa: CASRSLSGISGANVLTF
j_call: TRBJ2-1; v_call: TRBV27; clone_size: NA; d_call: TRBD2; cdr3_nt: TGTGCCAGCAGTGGAGAAGCGGGGTCCTACAATGAGCAGTTCTTC; cdr3_aa: CASSGEAGSYNEQFF
j_call: TRBJ1-2; v_call: TRBV28; clone_size: once; d_call: NA; cdr3_nt: TGTGCCAGTGCCTTTAGGGGTGTCTATGGCTACACCTTC; cdr3_aa: CASAFRGVYGYTF
j_call: TRBJ2-7; v_call: TRBV6-5; clone_size: once; d_call: NA; cdr3_nt: TGTGCCAGCAGTCCCCTCGGTCCGATATACGAGCAGTACTTC; cdr3_aa: CASSPLGPIYEQYF
j_call: TRBJ1-1; v_call: TRBV7-9; clone_size: NA; d_call: NA; cdr3_nt: TGTGCCAGCAGCTTAGCGCTCGGTGGCGACACTGAAGCTTTCTTT; cdr3_aa: CASSLALGGDTEAFF
j_call: TRBJ1-3; v_call: TRBV30; clone_size: NA; d_call: NA; cdr3_nt: TGTGCCTGGAGTGGTCCGATAGGAAACACCATATATTTT; cdr3_aa: CAWSGPIGNTIYF
j_call: TRBJ2-3; v_call: TRBV2; clone_size: NA; d_call: TRBD2; cdr3_nt: TGTGCCAGCCCGGGTGGCGGGAGGGCCCGAGATACGCAGTATTTT; cdr3_aa: CASPGGGRARDTQYF
j_call: TRBJ1-2; v_call: TRBV5-6; clone_size: NA; d_call: NA; cdr3_nt: TGTGCCAGCAGCTTGGAATTCTCAGAGTATGGCTATGGCTACACCTTC; cdr3_aa: CASSLEFSEYGYGYTF
j_call: TRBJ2-3; v_call: TRBV29-1; clone_size: NA; d_call: NA; cdr3_nt: TGCAGCGTTGTACAGGGCCCTTACACAGATACGCAGTATTTT; cdr3_aa: CSVVQGPYTDTQYF
j_call: TRBJ2-1; v_call: TRBV27; clone_size: NA; d_call: TRBD2; cdr3_nt: TGTGCCACCTTATCCCCTAGCGGGAGTCGCGAGCAGTTCTTC; cdr3_aa: CATLSPSGSREQFF
j_call: TRBJ2-7; v_call: TRBV4-3; clone_size: NA; d_call: NA; cdr3_nt: TGCGCCAGCAGCCAAGATACACACCTTTTGACCTCCTACGAGCAGTACTTC; cdr3_aa: CASSQDTHLLTSYEQYF
j_call: TRBJ2-1; v_call: TRBV7-9; clone_size: NA; d_call: NA; cdr3_nt: TGTGCCAGCAGCTTAGGCCAGCCAATCTACAATGAGCAGTTCTTC; cdr3_aa: CASSLGQPIYNEQFF
j_call: TRBJ2-1; v_call: TRBV4-1; clone_size: NA; d_call: NA; cdr3_nt: TGCGCCAGCAGCAGAGCAGGGACATATAACAATGAGCAGTTCTTC; cdr3_aa: CASSRAGTYNNEQFF
j_call: TRBJ2-3; v_call: TRBV27; clone_size: NA; d_call: NA; cdr3_nt: TGTGCCAGCAGCCCTGAGGAAGATAGCACAGATACGCAGTATTTT; cdr3_aa: CASSPEEDSTDTQYF
j_call: TRBJ2-7; v_call: TRBV7-9; clone_size: NA; d_call: NA; cdr3_nt: TGTGCCAGCAGCCCAGCAGGGCACTACGAGCAGTACTTC; cdr3_aa: CASSPAGHYEQYF
j_call: TRBJ2-7; v_call: TRBV9; clone_size: NA; d_call: TRBD2; cdr3_nt: TGTGCCAGCAGCCCAAGCGGGAGCAGTCCCTACGAGCAGTACTTC; cdr3_aa: CASSPSGSSPYEQYF
j_call: TRBJ1-2; v_call: TRBV4-3; clone_size: NA; d_call: NA; cdr3_nt: TGCGCCAGCAGCCAAGATCTCCCAGGGTTAGGAAACTATGGCTACACCTTC; cdr3_aa: CASSQDLPGLGNYGYTF
j_call: TRBJ1-1; v_call: TRBV6-5; clone_size: NA; d_call: NA; cdr3_nt: TGTGCCAGCAGTTTCAGGGAGGGCACTGAAGCTTTCTTT; cdr3_aa: CASSFREGTEAFF
j_call: TRBJ2-7; v_call: TRBV6-5; clone_size: once; d_call: NA; cdr3_nt: TGTGCCAGCAGTTACCTAACCGGGAGTGGCCACGAGCAGTACTTC; cdr3_aa: CASSYLTGSGHEQYF
j_call: TRBJ1-2; v_call: TRBV4-3; clone_size: NA; d_call: TRBD1; cdr3_nt: TGCGCCAGCAGCCAAGGAACTGGGACAGCCTATGGCTACACCTTC; cdr3_aa: CASSQGTGTAYGYTF
j_call: TRBJ1-1; v_call: TRBV6-4; clone_size: NA; d_call: NA; cdr3_nt: TGTGCCAGCAGTGACTCCTACGGTGGGGTAGGTACGACTGAAGCTTTCTTT; cdr3_aa: CASSDSYGGVGTTEAFF
j_call: TRBJ2-4; v_call: TRBV9; clone_size: NA; d_call: NA; cdr3_nt: TGTGCCAGCAGCGATCGGCCAAACCCTGGGGACATTCAGTACTTC; cdr3_aa: CASSDRPNPGDIQYF
j_call: TRBJ1-2; v_call: TRBV7-9; clone_size: once; d_call: NA; cdr3_nt: TGTGCCAGCAGCCCACCGGACAGTAACTATGGCTACACCTTC; cdr3_aa: CASSPPDSNYGYTF
j_call: TRBJ1-2; v_call: TRBV27; clone_size: NA; d_call: NA; cdr3_nt: TGTGCCAGCAAAATGGCAGGGGAAGGGGACTATGGCTACACCTTC; cdr3_aa: CASKMAGEGDYGYTF
j_call: TRBJ2-7; v_call: TRBV19; clone_size: NA; d_call: NA; cdr3_nt: TGTGCCAGTAGTCCGGGGCAGGGGCTAACCTACGAGCAGTACTTC; cdr3_aa: CASSPGQGLTYEQYF
j_call: TRBJ2-7; v_call: TRBV2; clone_size: NA; d_call: TRBD2; cdr3_nt: TGTGCCAGCAGTGATGGACTAGCGGCCCGCTCCTACGAGCAGTACTTC; cdr3_aa: CASSDGLAARSYEQYF
j_call: TRBJ1-4; v_call: TRBV7-2; clone_size: NA; d_call: TRBD1; cdr3_nt: TGTGCCAGCAGCCCCGCGGGACAGGGGTTTAGTGAAAAACTGTTTTTT; cdr3_aa: CASSPAGQGFSEKLFF
j_call: TRBJ1-4; v_call: TRBV4-2; clone_size: NA; d_call: NA; cdr3_nt: TGTGCCAGCAGCCAAGAGATTGAGCTACGTAATGAAAAACTGTTTTTT; cdr3_aa: CASSQEIELRNEKLFF
j_call: TRBJ2-7; v_call: TRBV4-1; clone_size: NA; d_call: NA; cdr3_nt: TGCGCCAGCAGCCAAATACCGGGATTCTCAACCTACGAGCAGTACTTC; cdr3_aa: CASSQIPGFSTYEQYF
j_call: TRBJ1-5; v_call: TRBV28; clone_size: few; d_call: NA; cdr3_nt: TGTGCCAGCAGTTTAACAACGGGGAGTTATCAGCCCCAGCATTTT; cdr3_aa: CASSLTTGSYQPQHF
j_call: TRBJ2-7; v_call: TRBV29-1; clone_size: NA; d_call: TRBD1; cdr3_nt: TGCAGCGTTGACACAACCCCAGGAGGGCGGGACAGGGGACCTCACCACTCCTACGAGCAGTACTTC; cdr3_aa: CSVDTTPGGRDRGPHHSYEQYF
j_call: TRBJ1-4; v_call: TRBV28; clone_size: NA; d_call: TRBD1; cdr3_nt: TGTGCCAGCAGTTTATGGGACAGGATGGGGGTTAATGAAAAACTGTTTTTT; cdr3_aa: CASSLWDRMGVNEKLFF
j_call: TRBJ2-1; v_call: TRBV29-1; clone_size: NA; d_call: NA; cdr3_nt: TGCAGCGCCGAGGGAGGGGACATGCAAGACAATGAGCAGTTCTTC; cdr3_aa: CSAEGGDMQDNEQFF
j_call: TRBJ2-2; v_call: TRBV29-1; clone_size: NA; d_call: NA; cdr3_nt: TGCAGCGTTCGAACGGGGCTCGGGGAGCTGTTTTTT; cdr3_aa: CSVRTGLGELFF
j_call: TRBJ2-7; v_call: TRBV5-1; clone_size: once; d_call: NA; cdr3_nt: TGCGCCAGCAGCTTGGGAGGGCTCCCGTACGAGCAGTACTTC; cdr3_aa: CASSLGGLPYEQYF
j_call: TRBJ2-7; v_call: TRBV30; clone_size: NA; d_call: TRBD1; cdr3_nt: TGTGCCTGGAGGGCCGGGACAGGTTACACCTACGAGCAGTACTTC; cdr3_aa: CAWRAGTGYTYEQYF
j_call: TRBJ2-2; v_call: TRBV29-1; clone_size: NA; d_call: NA; cdr3_nt: TGCAGCGCCCGGGCCTCGAACACCGGGGAGCTGTTTTTT; cdr3_aa: CSARASNTGELFF
j_call: TRBJ1-1; v_call: TRBV21-1; clone_size: NA; d_call: NA; cdr3_nt: TGTGCCAGCAGCAAAGCTGGGAGGGGGTGTGGGACTGAAGCTTTCTTT; cdr3_aa: CASSKAGRGCGTEAFF
j_call: TRBJ2-7; v_call: TRBV28; clone_size: NA; d_call: TRBD2; cdr3_nt: TGTGCCAGCAGTTTGGGGACTAGCGGGACGCCAACCTACGAGCAGTACTTC; cdr3_aa: CASSLGTSGTPTYEQYF
j_call: TRBJ2-7; v_call: TRBV5-1; clone_size: NA; d_call: TRBD1; cdr3_nt: TGCGCCAGCAGCGTTGTCTCACGGGCAGGGGGAGTTTACGAGCAGTACTTC; cdr3_aa: CASSVVSRAGGVYEQYF
j_call: TRBJ2-7; v_call: TRBV27; clone_size: NA; d_call: TRBD1; cdr3_nt: TGTGCCAGCAGTTCCCCCGGGACAGGGTGGCACGAGCAGTACTTC; cdr3_aa: CASSSPGTGWHEQYF
j_call: TRBJ2-7; v_call: TRBV6-1; clone_size: NA; d_call: TRBD1; cdr3_nt: TGTGCCAGCAGGGACTTGACAGGGGGAAGCGAGCAGTACTTC; cdr3_aa: CASRDLTGGSEQYF
j_call: TRBJ2-1; v_call: TRBV5-1; clone_size: NA; d_call: NA; cdr3_nt: TGCGCCAGCAGAGGAGGGGGGACATACAATGAGCAGTTCTTC; cdr3_aa: CASRGGGTYNEQFF
j_call: TRBJ2-3; v_call: TRBV29-1; clone_size: NA; d_call: TRBD2; cdr3_nt: TGCAGCGTTGACCTAGCGGGAGGTATGGGCACAGATACGCAGTATTTT; cdr3_aa: CSVDLAGGMGTDTQYF
j_call: TRBJ2-7; v_call: TRBV21-1; clone_size: NA; d_call: NA; cdr3_nt: TGTGCCAGCAGCCCCCGGGACAGGGGGCTCAGTAACTACGAGCAGTACTTC; cdr3_aa: CASSPRDRGLSNYEQYF
j_call: TRBJ2-3; v_call: TRBV9; clone_size: NA; d_call: NA; cdr3_nt: TGTGCCAGCAGCGTAGTTGGGGGCGCCCCGGCTGATACGCAGTATTTT; cdr3_aa: CASSVVGGAPADTQYF
j_call: TRBJ2-7; v_call: TRBV7-9; clone_size: NA; d_call: TRBD2; cdr3_nt: TGTGCCAGCAGCTTCGCGGGAGTCGTTTACGAGCAGTACTTC; cdr3_aa: CASSFAGVVYEQYF
j_call: TRBJ1-2; v_call: TRBV5-5; clone_size: NA; d_call: TRBD1; cdr3_nt: TGTGCCAGCAGCTTGCCGGGGACAGATTCTAACTATGGCTACACCTTC; cdr3_aa: CASSLPGTDSNYGYTF
j_call: TRBJ1-4; v_call: TRBV28; clone_size: NA; d_call: TRBD1; cdr3_nt: TGTGCCAGCAGTTTATTGGTCAGGGGGAGGGAAAAACTGTTTTTT; cdr3_aa: CASSLLVRGREKLFF
j_call: TRBJ2-2; v_call: TRBV11-2; clone_size: NA; d_call: TRBD2; cdr3_nt: TGTGCCAGCAGCTACACTAGCGGGAGTAACACCGGGGAGCTGTTTTTT; cdr3_aa: CASSYTSGSNTGELFF
j_call: TRBJ1-1; v_call: TRBV4-3; clone_size: NA; d_call: TRBD1; cdr3_nt: TGCGCCAGCAGCCAAGTCTGGGACAGGGTCGGGATGAACACTGAAGCTTTCTTT; cdr3_aa: CASSQVWDRVGMNTEAFF
j_call: TRBJ2-7; v_call: TRBV5-6; clone_size: NA; d_call: NA; cdr3_nt: TGTGCCAGCAGCTTGGATGGCTACGAGCAGTACTTC; cdr3_aa: CASSLDGYEQYF